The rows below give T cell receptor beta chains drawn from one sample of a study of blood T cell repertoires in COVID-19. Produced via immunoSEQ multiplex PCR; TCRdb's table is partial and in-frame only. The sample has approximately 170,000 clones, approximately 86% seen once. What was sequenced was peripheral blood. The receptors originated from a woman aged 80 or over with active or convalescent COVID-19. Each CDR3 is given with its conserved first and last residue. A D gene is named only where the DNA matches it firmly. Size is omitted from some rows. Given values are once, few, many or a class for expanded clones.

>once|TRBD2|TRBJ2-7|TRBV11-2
CASSPGLASHEQYF
TGTGCCAGCAGCCCAGGACTAGCTTCCCACGAGCAGTACTTC
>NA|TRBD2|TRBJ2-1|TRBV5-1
CASSSPQGLVNEQFF
TGCGCCAGCAGCTCACCCCAGGGACTAGTTAATGAGCAGTTCTTC
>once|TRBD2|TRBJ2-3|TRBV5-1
CASSLDLAGGTQYF
TGCGCCAGCAGCTTAGACCTAGCGGGGGGTACGCAGTATTTT
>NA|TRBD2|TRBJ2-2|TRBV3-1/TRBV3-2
CASSQDRPSGVRTNTGELFF
TGTGCCAGCAGCCAAGATCGCCCTAGCGGAGTCCGAACGAACACCGGGGAGCTGTTTTTT
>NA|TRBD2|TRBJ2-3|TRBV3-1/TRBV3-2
CASSPRAGLATDTQYF
TGTGCCAGCAGCCCTCGAGCGGGACTAGCCACAGATACGCAGTATTTT
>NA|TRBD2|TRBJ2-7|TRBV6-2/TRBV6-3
CASSPTSSGIVGHTYEQYF
TGTGCCAGCAGCCCCACATCGAGCGGGATAGTGGGGCATACGTACGAGCAGTACTTC
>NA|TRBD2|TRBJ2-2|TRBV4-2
CASSQGRLADTGELFF
TGTGCCAGCAGCCAAGGAAGACTAGCGGACACCGGGGAGCTGTTTTTT
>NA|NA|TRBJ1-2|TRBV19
CASSISGGIGGGYTF
TGTGCCAGTAGTATCAGCGGGGGGATCGGCGGTGGCTACACCTTC
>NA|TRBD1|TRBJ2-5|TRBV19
CASSNRDRGGQETQYF
TGTGCCAGTAGTAACCGGGACAGGGGAGGCCAAGAGACCCAGTACTTC
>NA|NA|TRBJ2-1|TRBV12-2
CASRLAAGGLSYNEQFF
TGTGCAAGTCGCCTAGCTGCAGGGGGCCTCTCCTACAATGAGCAGTTCTTC
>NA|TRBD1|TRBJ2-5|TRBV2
CASSGTGGFQETQYF
TGTGCCAGCAGTGGAACAGGGGGCTTCCAAGAGACCCAGTACTTC
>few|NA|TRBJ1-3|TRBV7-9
CASTSRQGGNTIYF
TGTGCCAGCACCTCAAGGCAGGGCGGAAACACCATATATTTT
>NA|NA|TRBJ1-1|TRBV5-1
CASSLAVGAEAFF
TGCGCCAGCAGCTTGGCCGTAGGGGCTGAAGCTTTCTTT
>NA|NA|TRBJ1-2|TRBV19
CASSPNGLNNYGYTF
TGTGCCAGTAGTCCCAATGGACTGAACAACTATGGCTACACCTTC
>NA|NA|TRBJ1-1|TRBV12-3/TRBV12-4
CASSPTTVSEAFF
TGTGCCAGCAGCCCGACCACAGTCAGTGAAGCTTTCTTT
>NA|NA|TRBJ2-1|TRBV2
CASSPLGASYNEQFF
TGTGCCAGCAGCCCTCTGGGGGCCTCCTACAATGAGCAGTTCTTC
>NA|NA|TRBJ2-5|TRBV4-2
CASSQGPGLETQYF
TGTGCCAGCAGCCAGGGGCCAGGCCTAGAGACCCAGTACTTC
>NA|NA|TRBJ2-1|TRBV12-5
CASGPASSYAYNEQFF
TGTGCTAGTGGTCCCGCATCGAGCTACGCCTACAATGAGCAGTTCTTC
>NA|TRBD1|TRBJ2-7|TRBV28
CASSLSPGQGYEQYF
TGTGCCAGCAGTTTGTCGCCCGGACAGGGCTACGAGCAGTACTTC
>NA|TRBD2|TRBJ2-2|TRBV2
CASSVGLAAGELFF
TGTGCCAGCAGTGTGGGACTAGCGGCCGGGGAGCTGTTTTTT
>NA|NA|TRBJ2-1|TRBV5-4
CASSLVGASYNEQFF
TGTGCCAGCAGCTTGGTGGGGGCCTCCTACAATGAGCAGTTCTTC
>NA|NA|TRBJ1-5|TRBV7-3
CASSATGGNQPQHF
TGTGCCAGCAGCGCGACAGGTGGCAATCAGCCCCAGCATTTT
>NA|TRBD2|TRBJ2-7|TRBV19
CASSLAGTSYEQYF
TGTGCCAGTAGTCTAGCGGGTACCTCCTACGAGCAGTACTTC
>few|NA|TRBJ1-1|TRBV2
CASSFLGQNTEAFF
TGTGCCAGCAGTTTCCTTGGACAGAACACTGAAGCTTTCTTT
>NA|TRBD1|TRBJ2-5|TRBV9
CASARVGQGETQYF
TGTGCCAGCGCCAGGGTGGGACAGGGGGAGACCCAGTACTTC
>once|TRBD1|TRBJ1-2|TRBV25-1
CASSSPGTVNYGYTF
TGTGCCAGCAGTTCCCCCGGGACAGTAAACTATGGCTACACCTTC
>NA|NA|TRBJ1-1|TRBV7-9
CASSSNARESGEAFF
TGTGCCAGCAGCTCCAACGCACGGGAGTCGGGTGAAGCTTTCTTT
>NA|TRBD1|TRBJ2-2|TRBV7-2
CASSLGQGISNTGELFF
TGTGCCAGCAGCCTTGGACAGGGCATCTCCAACACCGGGGAGCTGTTTTTT
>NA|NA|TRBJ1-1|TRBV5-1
CASSFDGKGVEAFF
TGCGCCAGCAGCTTCGATGGAAAAGGGGTTGAAGCTTTCTTT
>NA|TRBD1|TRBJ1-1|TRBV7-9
CASSPWTGNTEAFF
TGTGCCAGCAGCCCCTGGACAGGGAACACTGAAGCTTTCTTT
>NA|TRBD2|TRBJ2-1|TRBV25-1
CASSEPGGLGEQFF
TGTGCCAGCAGTGAGCCGGGAGGGCTGGGTGAGCAGTTCTTC
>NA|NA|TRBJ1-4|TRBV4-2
CASSQESRGAGANEKLFF
TGTGCCAGCAGCCAAGAGTCTCGGGGGGCGGGAGCTAATGAAAAACTGTTTTTT
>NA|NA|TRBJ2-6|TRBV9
CASTPGDGANVLTF
TGTGCCAGTACCCCAGGGGATGGGGCCAACGTCCTGACTTTC
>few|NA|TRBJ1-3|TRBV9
CASSRQAPSGNTIYF
TGTGCCAGCAGCAGACAGGCTCCCTCTGGAAACACCATATATTTT
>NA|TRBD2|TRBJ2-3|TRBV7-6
CASSLEWSSGYPTDTQYF
TGTGCCAGCAGCTTAGAATGGTCTAGCGGGTACCCCACAGATACGCAGTATTTT
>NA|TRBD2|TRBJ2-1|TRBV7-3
CASSFIREEGSDEQFF
TGTGCCAGCAGCTTCATCCGGGAGGAGGGCAGCGATGAGCAGTTCTTC
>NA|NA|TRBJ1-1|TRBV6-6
CASSYSIYDRPTEAFF
TGTGCCAGCAGTTACTCGATATATGACAGGCCCACTGAAGCTTTCTTT
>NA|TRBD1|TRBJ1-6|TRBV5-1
CASSSDRGINSPLHF
TGCGCCAGCAGCTCGGACAGGGGAATCAATTCACCCCTCCACTTT
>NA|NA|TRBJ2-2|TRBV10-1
CASSSPPNTGELFF
TGCGCCAGCAGTTCTCCCCCCAACACCGGGGAGCTGTTTTTT
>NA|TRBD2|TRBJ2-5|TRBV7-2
CASSLAASGAVETQYF
TGTGCCAGCAGCTTAGCGGCTAGCGGTGCGGTGGAGACCCAGTACTTC
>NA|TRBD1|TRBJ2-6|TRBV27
CASSLYWDRGSGANVLTF
TGTGCCAGCAGTTTATATTGGGACAGGGGTAGCGGGGCCAACGTCCTGACTTTC
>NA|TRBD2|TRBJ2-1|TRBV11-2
CASSLGLREYNEQFF
TGTGCCAGCAGCCTGGGACTACGAGAATACAATGAGCAGTTCTTC
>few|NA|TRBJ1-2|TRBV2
CASSEWGHSILNYGYTF
TGTGCCAGCAGTGAATGGGGACATTCGATTCTTAACTATGGCTACACCTTC
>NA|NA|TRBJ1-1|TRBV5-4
CASSPGYRNTEAFF
TGTGCCAGCAGCCCGGGATATCGGAACACTGAAGCTTTCTTT
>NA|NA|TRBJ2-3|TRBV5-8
CASSSRSGGTDTQYF
TGTGCCAGCAGCTCAAGGAGTGGTGGCACAGATACGCAGTATTTT
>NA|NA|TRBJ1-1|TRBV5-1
CASSNGQSYTEAFF
TGCGCCAGCAGCAACGGACAGTCCTACACTGAAGCTTTCTTT
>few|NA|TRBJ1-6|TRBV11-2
CASRGLGRWGSPLHF
TGTGCCAGCAGGGGGCTTGGCCGCTGGGGTTCACCCCTCCACTTT
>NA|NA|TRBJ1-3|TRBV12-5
CASGLVFGSSGNTIYF
TGTGCTAGTGGTTTGGTTTTCGGGAGCTCTGGAAACACCATATATTTT
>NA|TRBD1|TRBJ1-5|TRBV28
CASSKDRGGGNQPQHF
TGTGCCAGCAGCAAAGACAGGGGGGGAGGCAATCAGCCCCAGCATTTT
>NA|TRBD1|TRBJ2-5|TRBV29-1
CSVHPQGARGQETQYF
TGCAGCGTGCATCCACAGGGGGCGAGAGGGCAAGAGACCCAGTACTTC
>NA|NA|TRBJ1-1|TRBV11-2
CASSSINPGADTEAFF
TGTGCCAGCAGCTCTATTAACCCAGGGGCGGACACTGAAGCTTTCTTT
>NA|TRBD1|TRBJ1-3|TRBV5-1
CASSLGGQGSGNTIYF
TGCGCCAGCAGCTTGGGGGGACAGGGTTCTGGAAACACCATATATTTT
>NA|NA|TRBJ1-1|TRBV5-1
CASSLQLNTEAFF
TGCGCCAGCAGCTTACAGCTGAACACTGAAGCTTTCTTT
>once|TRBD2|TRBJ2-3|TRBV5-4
CASSPSGSSDTQYF
TGTGCCAGCAGCCCTAGCGGGAGCTCAGATACGCAGTATTTT
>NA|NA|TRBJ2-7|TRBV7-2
CASSSQSGPYEQYF
TGTGCCAGCAGCTCCCAGAGCGGTCCCTACGAGCAGTACTTC
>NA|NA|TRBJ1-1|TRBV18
CASSTGHLTEAFF
TGTGCCAGCTCAACGGGACACCTTACTGAAGCTTTCTTT
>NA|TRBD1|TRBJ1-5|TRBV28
CASEDRENQPQHF
TGTGCCAGCGAGGACAGGGAGAATCAGCCCCAGCATTTT
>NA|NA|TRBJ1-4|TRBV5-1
CASRALTGTNEKLFF
TGCGCCAGCCGGGCCCTGACAGGCACTAATGAAAAACTGTTTTTT
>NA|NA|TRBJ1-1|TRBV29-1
CSVSRGNTEAFF
TGCAGCGTTAGCAGGGGGAACACTGAAGCTTTCTTT